This record looks at one TCR beta chain sequence and its context. This clonotype occurred a few times. Its cognate antigen has yet to be identified. Within one base of it there is no much larger clone, and no base qualities were kept. V drops 7 bases and J drops 8 bases, leaving 12 bases in between. CDR1 and CDR2, per the germline V gene, are MDHEN and SYDVKM. CDR3 length: 12 amino acids, cysteine to phenylalanine. Only the CDR3 DNA is retained, 36 bases long and in frame from the first base. The sample originates from a study of T cell repertoires in cytomegalovirus infection (dated by TCRdb to about 2019). With regard to the full study: Alongside well-studied HLA-B-restricted epitopes, the peptide stimulations were aimed at recently identified HLA-C-restricted CMV epitopes, whose presentation resists viral immunomodulation. The HLA type of each donor mattered for the analysis, because public TCR beta signatures pointed to carriage of CMV infection along with the matching HLA type.

What the research found in general, with its limitations: The ex vivo response was dominated by HLA-C-restricted CMV-specific TCR beta clonotypes, which also provided the single most frequent clonotype in two of eight donors. In both this cohort and an independent roughly 360-donor cohort, the cumulative frequency of public TCR beta family members distinguished carriers of CMV infection plus the relevant HLA type.

TCRdb records Illumina HiSeq 1500 as the sequencer. TCRdb reprocessed the public reads (quality trimming at Q25 with fastp, clone calling with MiXCR) and kept in-frame beta chains. Rows matching on CDR3 protein sequence are summarized as one entry with the most common DNA and genes. This sample lists 300,000 to 400,000 distinct CDR3 sequences; around 29% were detected once. Roughly 20% of the sample belongs to the ten largest clones. The intended sense of this specimen's treatment or condition label: in vitro stimulation with specific CMV peptide epitopes to enrich CMV-specific T cells. Sequences were derived from cultured PBMCs, sampled from culture after CMV antigen stimulation. This TCR was sampled from a human donor in good health (CMV status not recorded). Some clones in this sample may be carry-over from other donors' samples. This sequence uses TRBV28 and TRBJ2-1, with TRBD2 perhaps the D gene, on 5 matching bases. CDR3 region: CASIDPGDEQFF. Here is the DNA: TGTGCCAGCATCGACCCCGGGGATGAGCAGTTCTTC.